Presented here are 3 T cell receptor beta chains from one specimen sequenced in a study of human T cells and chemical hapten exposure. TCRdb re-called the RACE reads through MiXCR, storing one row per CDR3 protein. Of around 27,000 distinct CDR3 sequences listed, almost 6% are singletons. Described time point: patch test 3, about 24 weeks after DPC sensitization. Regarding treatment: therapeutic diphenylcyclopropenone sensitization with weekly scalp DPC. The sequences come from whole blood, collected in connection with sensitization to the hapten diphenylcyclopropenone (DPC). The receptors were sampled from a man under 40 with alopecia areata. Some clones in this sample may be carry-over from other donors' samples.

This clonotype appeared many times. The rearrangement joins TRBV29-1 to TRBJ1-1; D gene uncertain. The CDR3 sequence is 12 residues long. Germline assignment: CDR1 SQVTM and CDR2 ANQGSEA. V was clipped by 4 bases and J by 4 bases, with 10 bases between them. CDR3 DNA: TGCAGCGTTGCCGGGGTGGCCACTGAAGCTTTCTTT. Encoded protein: CSVAGVATEAFF.

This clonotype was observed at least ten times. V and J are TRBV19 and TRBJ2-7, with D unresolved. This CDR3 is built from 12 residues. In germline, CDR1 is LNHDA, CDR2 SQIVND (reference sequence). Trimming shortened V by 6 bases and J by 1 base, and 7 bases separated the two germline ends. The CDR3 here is CASSGRSYEQYF. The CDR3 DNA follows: TGTGCCAGTAGCGGACGGTCCTACGAGCAGTACTTC.

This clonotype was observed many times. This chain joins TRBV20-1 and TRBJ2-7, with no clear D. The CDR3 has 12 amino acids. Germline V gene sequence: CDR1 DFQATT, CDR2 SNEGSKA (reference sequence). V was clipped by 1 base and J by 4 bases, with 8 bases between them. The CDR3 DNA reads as TGCAGTGCTAGAGTCGGCGTGTACGAGCAGTACTTC. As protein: CSARVGVYEQYF.